Below, 32 T cell receptor beta chains from the same sample are listed, as sequenced in a study of graft-versus-host responses after intestinal transplantation. Only in-frame clones appear in the TCRdb table, and some are missing; sequencing was by immunoSEQ multiplex PCR. The sample carries about 94,000 clones, 91% recorded once. What these receptors recognize is not known. The source material was unstimulated CD8+ T cells sorted from spleen or lymph node cells, sampled before intestinal transplant. These TCRs come from a human donor who received an intestinal transplant.

The chain links TRBV12-5 to TRBJ1-1; 9 nucleotides line up with TRBD1. The CDR3 covers 14 residues. Trimming cost V 3 bases and J 11 bases; bases outside gene matches: 10. Germline CDR1 and CDR2: LGHNT and FRNRAP. CDR3 region: CASGFGTGIQRAFF. CDR3 nucleotide sequence: TGTGCTAGTGGTTTTGGGACAGGGATACAGCGGGCTTTCTTT.

The V gene is TRBV7-9, the J gene TRBJ2-1; 8 bases fit TRBD1. Unmatched junction bases numbered 9, after V lost 4 bases and J lost 1 base. Germline V gives CDR1 SEHNR, CDR2 FQNEAQ (reference sequence). The CDR3 is made up of 17 amino acids. Here the CDR3 reads CASSSNDRGLSYNEQFF. The DNA of the CDR3 is TGTGCCAGCAGCTCGAATGACAGGGGTTTATCCTACAATGAGCAGTTCTTC.

The chain carries TRBV7-9 and TRBJ1-1; 8 bases match TRBD1. CDR1 is SEHNR, CDR2 FQNEAQ, per germline (reference sequence). Trimming at V came to 0 bases and at J to 3 bases, leaving 12 bases not matched to a gene. The CDR3 extends over 18 amino acids. CDR3 loop: CASSLARTGRNRDTEAFF. In DNA form, the CDR3 reads TGTGCCAGCAGCTTAGCCCGGACAGGGCGAAATCGGGACACTGAAGCTTTCTTT.

The chain links TRBV29-1 to TRBJ2-3; 10 bases map to TRBD2. Looked up from germline, CDR1 is SQVTM and CDR2 is ANQGSEA. The CDR3 is 14 residues long. J lost 1 base, V lost 6 bases, and 4 bases had no gene match. The CDR3 DNA reads TGCAGCGTCGACGGGACTAGCGGCACAGATACGCAGTATTTT. As protein: CSVDGTSGTDTQYF.

V usage is TRBV19 and J usage is TRBJ2-1; D not certain. The CDR3 sequence is 15 residues long. In germline, CDR1 is LNHDA, CDR2 SQIVND (reference sequence). V was pared by 0 bases and J by 10 bases, with 16 bases between. The CDR3 region is CASSIEQSRYREQFF. Here the CDR3 DNA reads TGTGCCAGTAGTATAGAACAGTCTCGCTACAGAGAGCAGTTCTTC.

This sequence joins TRBV6-1 and TRBJ1-5; TRBD1 matches 9 bases. Germline loops: CDR1 MNHNS, CDR2 SASEGT. This CDR3 has 16 amino acids. V was pared by 3 bases and J by 3 bases, with 6 bases of the junction left unmatched. The CDR3 sequence: CASSDPGQGNNQPQHF. CDR3 nucleotides: TGTGCCAGCAGTGACCCGGGACAGGGAAACAATCAGCCCCAGCATTTT.

The V gene is TRBV4-1, the J gene TRBJ2-7; 7 nucleotides align to TRBD1. With V trimmed by 1 base and J by 2 bases, 2 bases remained unmatched. The CDR3 extends over 14 amino acids. Germline CDR1 and CDR2: MGHRA and YSYEKL. The CDR3 loop reads CASSQVQGAYEQYF. The CDR3 bases are TGCGCCAGCAGCCAAGTTCAGGGGGCCTACGAGCAGTACTTC.

The chain joins TRBV7-9 to TRBJ2-3; 7 positions match TRBD2. CDR3 length equals 17 residues. Trimming removed 5 bases from V and 2 bases from J; junction bases left unmatched: 13. Germline assignment: CDR1 SEHNR and CDR2 FQNEAQ (reference sequence). CDR3 nucleotides: TGTGCCAGCAGCCTATTTTGGGCGGGGGAGACCACAGATACGCAGTATTTT. Translation: CASSLFWAGETTDTQYF.

The J gene is TRBJ2-2, the V gene TRBV6-5; D is perhaps TRBD1 (6 bases). The CDR3 is made up of 15 amino acids. Germline V gives CDR1 MNHEY, CDR2 SVGAGI. V lost 2 bases and J lost 3, with 10 bases in between. The CDR3 nucleotides are TGTGCCAGCAGTTACGCACAGGGCGACACCGGGGAGCTGTTTTTT. Translated, it gives CASSYAQGDTGELFF.

The genes are TRBV13 and TRBJ2-7; TRBD1 agrees at 7 bases. Germline trimming cut 0 bases from V and 1 base from J; bases unmatched to any gene: 3. The CDR3 length is 15 residues. CDR1 is PRHDT, CDR2 FYEKMQ, per germline (reference sequence). The CDR3 coding sequence is TGTGCCAGCAGCTTAGGCAGGGGGTCGTCCTACGAGCAGTACTTC. Translating gives CASSLGRGSSYEQYF.

This chain joins TRBV7-8 and TRBJ2-3; 11 bases match TRBD2. CDR1 and CDR2 from the germline V gene are SGHVS and FQNEAQ. Unmatched junction bases numbered 12, after V lost 5 bases and J lost 14 bases. The CDR3 spans 14 residues. The CDR3 DNA reads TGTGCCAGCAGCGTCGGGACTAGCGGAGATTGGTCGTATTTT. Protein sequence: CASSVGTSGDWSYF.

The chain couples TRBV27 to TRBJ2-1; a weak D match, TRBD2 (6 bases). The CDR3 has 12 amino acids. Trimming took 3 bases from V and 10 from J, leaving 10 bases between them. The germline V gene encodes CDR1 MNHEY and CDR2 SMNVEV (reference sequence). The CDR3 reads CASSLGGKEQFF. CDR3 nucleotides: TGTGCCAGCAGTTTGGGAGGTAAGGAGCAGTTCTTC.

J is TRBJ1-4 and V is TRBV5-1; D not resolved. CDR3 length: 15 amino acids. Germline V gives CDR1 SGHRS, CDR2 YFSETQ. The V end lost 5 bases, the J end lost 3 bases, and 14 bases lay between the germline ends. The CDR3 loop reads CASRTLTVANEKLFF. The CDR3 region has the DNA TGCGCCAGCAGAACGCTGACTGTCGCTAATGAAAAACTGTTTTTT. Using reference TRBV5-1 and TRBJ1-4 for the parts outside the CDR3, the full variable domain is KAGVTQTPRYLIKTRGQQVTLSCSPISGHRSVSWYQQTPGQGLQFLFEYFSETQRNKGNFPGRFSGRQFSNSRSEMNVSTLELGDSALYLCASRTLTVANEKLFFGSGTQLSVL.

The chain recombines TRBV4-1 with TRBJ1-2, with a possible D match to TRBD1 (6 bases). The germline CDR1 and CDR2 sequences are MGHRA and YSYEKL. Trimming took off 0 bases at V and 2 bases at J, with 10 bases between the two ends. The CDR3 length is 15 residues. Here the CDR3 reads CASSQDGRGNYGYTF. DNA of the CDR3: TGCGCCAGCAGCCAAGATGGAAGGGGGAACTATGGCTACACCTTC.

The V and J genes are TRBV10-3 and TRBJ1-6, with TRBD1 matching over 7 bases. The CDR3 loop spans 18 amino acids. Germline V gene sequence: CDR1 ENHRY, CDR2 SYGVKD. The ends lost 2 bases at V and 4 bases at J; junction bases unmatched: 11. The CDR3 coding sequence is TGTGCCATCAGTGAGGCTGTAGGGGGACAGTTATATAATTCACCCCTCCACTTT. This gives the protein CAISEAVGGQLYNSPLHF.

The V and J genes are TRBV4-3 and TRBJ1-3; D not certain. Trimming took off 0 bases at V and 4 bases at J, with 13 bases between the two ends. Looked up from germline, CDR1 is LGHNA and CDR2 is YSLEER. CDR3 length equals 16 residues. In DNA, the CDR3 is TGCGCCAGCAGCCAAGATGGCCGCGGCTCGGGAAACACCATATATTTT. Residues: CASSQDGRGSGNTIYF.

The chain joins TRBV9 to TRBJ2-1; weak D call: TRBD1 (6 bases). This CDR3 region has 14 residues. The germline V and J ends were trimmed by 1 base and 3 bases, with 8 bases remaining between them. Germline V lookup: CDR1 SGDLS, CDR2 YYNGEE. The chain's CDR3 is CASSVWDNYNEQFF. CDR3 nucleotides: TGTGCCAGCAGCGTATGGGACAACTACAATGAGCAGTTCTTC.

The chain has TRBV7-8 and TRBJ2-1, with a weak D call TRBD1 (6 bases). The CDR3 length is 15 residues. V dropped 1 base and J dropped 2 bases, with 9 bases sitting between them. Germline V gene lookup returns CDR1 SGHVS and CDR2 FQNEAQ. The CDR3 DNA is TGTGCCAGCAGCTTAGTAGGGGACACCTACAATGAGCAGTTCTTC. Translation gives CASSLVGDTYNEQFF.

The CDR3 nucleotides read TGCGCCAGCAGCACCCTACAGGGGTACGGCGAGCAGTACTTC. Translated, it gives CASSTLQGYGEQYF. V is TRBV5-1 and J is TRBJ2-7; 7 bases are a match to TRBD1. V trimming: 4 bases; J trimming: 6 bases; junction bases outside the gene matches: 10. Germline V CDR1 and CDR2: SGHRS, YFSETQ. The CDR3 has 14 residues.

The V call is TRBV29-1, the J call TRBJ2-3; maybe TRBD1 (6 bases). CDR3 size: 13 residues. Germline V gene sequence: CDR1 SQVTM, CDR2 ANQGSEA. V lost 6 bases and J lost 0, with 10 bases in between. CDR3 DNA: TGCAGCGTGATTCAGGGGAGCACAGATACGCAGTATTTT. Translation: CSVIQGSTDTQYF.

The V call is TRBV5-1, the J call TRBJ1-2; a possible D gene is TRBD1 (5 bases). CDR1 is SGHRS and CDR2 is YFSETQ in the germline V gene. Trimming stripped 5 bases from V and 2 bases from J, with 16 bases between. The CDR3 runs to 15 residues. CDR3 coding DNA: TGCGCCAGCAGTCTGAGGGGAGGAGAAAACTATGGCTACACCTTC. Translating gives CASSLRGGENYGYTF.

Only one count was recorded for this clone. The sample has other DNA sequences that encode this CDR3 too. This chain connects TRBV19 to TRBJ2-7; a weak D match, TRBD2 (6 bases). The CDR3 is 14 amino acids. Germline CDR1 reads LNHDA; CDR2 reads SQIVND (reference sequence). Trimming stripped 6 bases from V and 2 bases from J, with 14 bases between. The CDR3 sequence is CASSPGLGPYEQYF. The CDR3, as DNA: TGTGCCAGTAGCCCGGGACTGGGACCCTACGAGCAGTACTTC. The variable domain in full, completed from reference TRBV19 and TRBJ2-7, reads DGGITQSPKYLFRKEGQNVTLSCEQNLNHDAMYWYRQDPGQGLRLIYYSQIVNDFQKGDIAEGYSVSREKKESFPLTVTSAQKNPTAFYLCASSPGLGPYEQYFGPGTRLTVT.

CDR3 region: CATWDLAVNTEAFF. The CDR3 nucleotides read TGTGCCACTTGGGACTTAGCGGTGAACACTGAAGCTTTCTTT. The chain recombines TRBV19 with TRBJ1-1, with D possibly being TRBD1 (5 bases). Per the germline V gene, CDR1 is LNHDA and CDR2 is SQIVND (reference sequence). With 10 bases removed from V and 0 bases from J, the gap between germline ends came to 15 bases. The CDR3 length is 14 residues.

The CDR3 is CASSLPASGETDTQYF. The CDR3, as DNA: TGTGCCAGCAGCTTGCCGGCTAGCGGGGAAACAGATACGCAGTATTTT. The chain links TRBV7-9 to TRBJ2-3; 9 bases align to TRBD2. Trimming at V came to 3 bases and at J to 3 bases, leaving 7 bases not matched to a gene. The CDR3 runs to 16 residues. CDR1 SEHNR and CDR2 FQNEAQ come from the germline V gene (reference sequence).

The chain employs TRBV4-1 and TRBJ1-2; possible D gene TRBD1, 6 bases. The CDR3 extends over 16 amino acids. The V end lost 1 base, the J end lost 4 bases, and 16 bases lay between the germline ends. Per germline, CDR1 MGHRA and CDR2 YSYEKL. CDR3 loop: CASSQVKGGAPYGYTF. CDR3 DNA: TGCGCCAGCAGCCAAGTTAAGGGGGGGGCCCCCTATGGCTACACCTTC.

This rearrangement joins TRBV6-6 to TRBJ2-3; TRBD1 might be the D (6 bases). Trimming shortened V by 7 bases and J by 6 bases, and 11 bases separated the two germline ends. This CDR3 is built from 12 residues. CDR1 is MNHNY, CDR2 SVGAGI, per germline (reference sequence). CDR3 loop: CASTNRVDTQYF. Here the CDR3 DNA reads TGTGCCAGCACCAACAGGGTGGATACGCAGTATTTT.

The chain has TRBV5-1 and TRBJ2-2, with no clear D. CDR3 length equals 13 residues. Trimming shortened V by 0 bases and J by 6 bases, and 6 bases separated the two germline ends. Per germline, CDR1 SGHRS and CDR2 YFSETQ. The DNA of the CDR3 is TGCGCCAGCAGCTTGGTCGAGGCCGGGGAGCTGTTTTTT. It is translated as CASSLVEAGELFF.

The V call is TRBV19, the J call TRBJ1-1; 8 bases are a match to TRBD1. This CDR3 is built from 14 residues. Trimming took 6 bases from V and 1 from J; bases not matched to a gene: 4. Germline V gene data show CDR1 as LNHDA and CDR2 as SQIVND (reference sequence). The CDR3 DNA reads TGTGCCAGTAGCCTTGGACAGGGGAACACTGAAGCTTTCTTT. Protein product: CASSLGQGNTEAFF.

The J gene is TRBJ2-1, the V gene TRBV28; TRBD1 agrees at 10 bases. CDR3 size: 13 residues. The V gene end was trimmed by 6 bases and the J gene end by 8 bases; junction bases not matched to a gene: 4. The germline V gene encodes CDR1 MDHEN and CDR2 SYDVKM. CDR3 DNA: TGTGCCAGCAGGGGGGACAGGGGATATGAGCAGTTCTTC. It yields the protein CASRGDRGYEQFF.

This chain links TRBV11-2 with TRBJ2-7, with D perhaps matching TRBD2 (6 bases). CDR1 is SGHAT and CDR2 is FQNNGV in the germline V gene. This CDR3 contains 13 residues. Deletions cut 5 bases from V and 4 bases from J, with 12 bases between. This CDR3 reads CASSVDYFYEQYF. CDR3 in DNA: TGTGCCAGCAGCGTGGACTATTTTTACGAGCAGTACTTC.

The V and J genes are TRBV7-2 and TRBJ2-4; D unresolved. Germline V lookup: CDR1 SGHTA, CDR2 FQGNSA. V lost 2 bases, J lost 1 base, and 12 bases lay in between. The CDR3 is made up of 16 amino acids. CDR3 protein: CASSLSWAKAKNIQYF. The CDR3 DNA sequence: TGTGCCAGCAGCTTAAGTTGGGCCAAGGCCAAAAACATTCAGTACTTC.

This chain links TRBV7-9 with TRBJ1-1; a weak D match, TRBD1 (6 bases). This CDR3 contains 12 residues. Trimming removed 6 bases at V and 3 bases at J, with 8 bases between. In germline, CDR1 is SEHNR, CDR2 FQNEAQ (reference sequence). The CDR3 bases are TGTGCCAGCAGGACAGGAGACACTGAAGCTTTCTTT. Protein: CASRTGDTEAFF.